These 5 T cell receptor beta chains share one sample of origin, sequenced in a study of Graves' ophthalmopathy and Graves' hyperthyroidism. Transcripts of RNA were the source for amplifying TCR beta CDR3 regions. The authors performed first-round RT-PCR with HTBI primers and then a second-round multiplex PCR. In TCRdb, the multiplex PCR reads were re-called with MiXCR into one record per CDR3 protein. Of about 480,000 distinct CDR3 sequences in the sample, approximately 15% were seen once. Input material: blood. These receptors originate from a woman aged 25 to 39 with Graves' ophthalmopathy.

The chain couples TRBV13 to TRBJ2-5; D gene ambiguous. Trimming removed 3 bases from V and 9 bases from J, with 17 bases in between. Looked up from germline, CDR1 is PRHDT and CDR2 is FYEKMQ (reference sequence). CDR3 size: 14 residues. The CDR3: CASSFSESPSAQYF. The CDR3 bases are TGTGCCAGCAGCTTTTCCGAGTCTCCTTCTGCCCAGTACTTC. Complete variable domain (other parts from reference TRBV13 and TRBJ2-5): AAGVIQSPRHLIKEKRETATLKCYPIPRHDTVYWYQQGPGQDPQFLISFYEKMQSDKGSIPDRFSAQQFSDYHSELNMSSLELGDSALYFCASSFSESPSAQYFGPGTRLLVL.

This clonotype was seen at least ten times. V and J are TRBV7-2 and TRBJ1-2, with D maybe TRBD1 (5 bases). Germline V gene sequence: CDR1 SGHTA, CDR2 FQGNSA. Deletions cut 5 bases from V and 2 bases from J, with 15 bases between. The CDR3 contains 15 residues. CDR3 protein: CASSLGWDGNYGYTF. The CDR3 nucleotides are TGTGCCAGCAGCCTAGGTTGGGACGGAAACTATGGCTACACCTTC.

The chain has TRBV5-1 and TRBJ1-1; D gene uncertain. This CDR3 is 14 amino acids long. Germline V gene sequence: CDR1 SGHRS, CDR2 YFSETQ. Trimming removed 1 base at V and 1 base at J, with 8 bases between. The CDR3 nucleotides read TGCGCCAGCAGCTTGAAGCCCCCGAACACTGAAGCTTTCTTT. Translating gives CASSLKPPNTEAFF.

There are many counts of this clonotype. Here the CDR3 reads CSARRGRTYEQYF. CDR3 nucleotide sequence: TGCAGTGCTAGAAGGGGGAGGACCTACGAGCAGTACTTC. The V gene is TRBV20-1, the J gene TRBJ2-7; D tentatively fits TRBD1 or TRBD2 (6 bases each). Germline CDR1 DFQATT, CDR2 SNEGSKA (reference sequence). The V and J ends lost 2 bases and 2 bases respectively, with 10 bases between them. This CDR3 contains 13 residues.

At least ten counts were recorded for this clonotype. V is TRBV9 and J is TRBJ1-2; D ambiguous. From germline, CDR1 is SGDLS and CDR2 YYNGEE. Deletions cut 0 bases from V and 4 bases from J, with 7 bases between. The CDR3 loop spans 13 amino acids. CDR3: CASSVDSSYGYTF. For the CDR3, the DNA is TGTGCCAGCAGCGTAGATTCGTCCTATGGCTACACCTTC.